Detailed here is one TCR beta chain. Its antigen remains unknown. This sample was taken from a study of blood T cells in healthy people across ages. The authors ran a second PCR of about 7 to 11 cycles using a sample-barcoded 5' primer and a J-beta primer mix. Through a template-switch adaptor with 12 random nucleotides, each cDNA molecule received a tag. TCRdb independently ran MiXCR on the 5' RACE reads; one entry per CDR3 protein. The sample contains about 1.5 million distinct CDR3 sequences, 42% of which appear only once. Notes on the study in general: It was held that the diversity estimates obtained from one million T cells were underestimates.

Germline-derived CDR1 and CDR2 are SGHTA and FQGNSA. Between the trimmed V and J ends, which lost 7 bases and 4 bases, there was a span of 13 bases. The CDR3 extends over 13 amino acids. Every donor gave approximately 10 milliliters of peripheral blood. This sequence originates from a young woman in good health. This chain connects TRBV7-2 to TRBJ1-1, with D unresolved. Input material: blood. DNA for the CDR3: TGTGCCAGCACCCTCGGCAGAGGCACTGAAGCTTTCTTT. This gives the protein CASTLGRGTEAFF.